This is a list of T cell receptor beta chains from one sample in a study of cytomegalovirus exposure and HLA in healthy donors. Produced via immunoSEQ multiplex PCR; TCRdb's table is partial and in-frame only. The sample gives some 270,000 clones, 92% of which show up once; roughly 1.6% is in the top ten. Input material: PBMCs. The origin of the receptors is a girl aged 2 to 10 in good health and CMV-seronegative. Each CDR3 is given with its conserved first and last residue. A D gene is named only where the DNA matches it firmly. Some rows mark clone size as missing; the rest say once, few, many or name a class of expanded clone.

j_call	v_call	d_call	clone_size	cdr3_aa	cdr3_nt
TRBJ1-1	TRBV18	TRBD1	once	CASSLQGGSEAFF	TGTGCCAGCTCATTGCAGGGGGGATCTGAAGCTTTCTTT
TRBJ1-2	TRBV7-9	NA	NA	CASSPVRYGYTF	TGTGCCAGCAGCCCTGTCAGATATGGCTACACCTTC
TRBJ2-1	TRBV19	TRBD2	NA	CASGTSGTNEQFF	TGTGCCAGTGGGACTAGCGGGACCAATGAGCAGTTCTTC
TRBJ2-7	TRBV10-2	TRBD2	NA	CASSERLAGAHEQYF	TGCGCCAGCAGTGAGCGACTAGCGGGAGCGCACGAGCAGTACTTC
TRBJ1-5	TRBV5-6	TRBD1	NA	CASSVRTGRESGNQPQHF	TGTGCCAGCAGCGTTAGGACAGGGAGAGAGTCCGGGAATCAGCCCCAGCATTTT
TRBJ2-5	TRBV15	NA	NA	CATTPGSQETQYF	TGTGCCACCACTCCGGGATCACAAGAGACCCAGTACTTC
TRBJ1-2	TRBV5-6	NA	NA	CASSSAGGTHYGYTF	TGTGCCAGCAGCTCCGCGGGGGGGACTCACTATGGCTACACCTTC
TRBJ1-1	TRBV15	TRBD1	NA	CATTGGGYEAFF	TGTGCCACCACAGGGGGAGGCTATGAAGCTTTCTTT
TRBJ2-7	TRBV9	NA	NA	CASSAGSNQGSQLPYEQYF	TGTGCCAGCAGCGCTGGATCAAATCAGGGTTCCCAGCTCCCTTACGAGCAGTACTTC
TRBJ2-7	TRBV7-9	TRBD1	NA	CASSASPGTGDYEQYF	TGTGCCAGCAGCGCGAGCCCCGGGACAGGGGACTACGAGCAGTACTTC
TRBJ1-6	TRBV6-6	TRBD1	once	CASSEWDSSLILHF	TGTGCCAGCAGCGAATGGGACAGCTCCCTGATCCTCCACTTT
TRBJ2-7	TRBV4-1	TRBD2	NA	CASSARLAGASYEQYF	TGCGCCAGCAGCGCCCGACTAGCGGGGGCCTCCTACGAGCAGTACTTC
TRBJ2-7	TRBV19	NA	NA	CASSIGGFSYEQYF	TGTGCCAGTAGTATTGGGGGGTTCTCCTACGAGCAGTACTTC
TRBJ1-1	TRBV7-9	TRBD1	NA	CASSSRTGGADGTEAFF	TGTGCCAGCAGCTCGAGGACAGGGGGCGCTGATGGCACTGAAGCTTTCTTT
TRBJ2-1	TRBV19	NA	once	CASSYGTLSYNEQFF	TGTGCCAGTAGTTACGGGACACTATCCTACAATGAGCAGTTCTTC
TRBJ1-1	TRBV30	TRBD1	NA	CAWSEGAGTEAFF	TGTGCCTGGAGCGAGGGGGCGGGGACTGAAGCTTTCTTT
TRBJ1-6	TRBV19	NA	NA	CASSIPGPGSPLHF	TGTGCCAGTAGTATACCCGGGCCGGGATCACCCCTCCACTTT
TRBJ2-1	TRBV27	NA	NA	CASSLGTSVANEQFF	TGTGCCAGCAGCCTCGGGACATCAGTCGCCAATGAGCAGTTCTTC
TRBJ1-1	TRBV27	NA	NA	CASSPREKREAFF	TGTGCCAGCAGTCCAAGGGAAAAGCGGGAAGCTTTCTTT
TRBJ2-1	TRBV13	NA	NA	CASSRGGNEQFF	TGTGCCAGCAGCAGAGGAGGGAATGAGCAGTTCTTC
TRBJ1-2	TRBV19	TRBD1	NA	CASSRDSYPFNYGYTF	TGTGCCAGTAGCAGGGACAGCTACCCCTTTAACTATGGCTACACCTTC
TRBJ2-2	TRBV6-1	TRBD2	NA	CASCASGPRGTGELFF	TGTGCCAGCTGTGCTAGCGGGCCCCGTGGGACCGGGGAGCTGTTTTTT
TRBJ2-3	TRBV7-3	NA	NA	CASSLGPGTSRPTDTQYF	TGTGCCAGCAGCTTAGGTCCAGGTACAAGTAGACCCACAGATACGCAGTATTTT
TRBJ2-3	TRBV7-3	TRBD2	NA	CASSPGLAGNTDTQYF	TGTGCCAGCAGCCCGGGACTAGCGGGGAACACAGATACGCAGTATTTT
TRBJ1-6	TRBV6-1	TRBD1	NA	CASRGGTGSHSPLHF	TGTGCCAGCAGGGGCGGGACAGGTTCTCATTCACCCCTCCACTTT
TRBJ1-3	TRBV7-9	NA	NA	CASSLAGASSGNTIYF	TGTGCCAGCAGCTTAGCGGGGGCGAGCTCTGGAAACACCATATATTTT
TRBJ1-1	TRBV6-1	TRBD1	NA	CASSFGQGEAFF	TGTGCCAGCAGCTTTGGACAGGGTGAAGCTTTCTTT
TRBJ2-6	TRBV7-9	NA	NA	CASSLSHRDEYSGANVLTF	TGTGCCAGCAGCTTATCCCACAGGGACGAATATTCTGGGGCCAACGTCCTGACTTTC
TRBJ2-7	TRBV15	NA	NA	CATSRVNRANLYEQYF	TGTGCCACCAGCAGAGTAAACAGGGCTAACCTCTACGAGCAGTACTTC
TRBJ2-5	TRBV6-1	TRBD2	NA	CASSGLAGGKGETQYF	TGTGCCAGCAGTGGCTTAGCGGGGGGGAAGGGAGAGACCCAGTACTTC
TRBJ2-1	TRBV11-1	TRBD2	NA	CASSYLAGGLYNEQFF	TGTGCCAGCAGCTATCTAGCGGGGGGACTCTACAATGAGCAGTTCTTC
TRBJ2-5	TRBV7-3	TRBD1	NA	CASSSGTGQQETQYF	TGTGCCAGCAGCTCAGGGACAGGGCAACAAGAGACCCAGTACTTC
TRBJ2-7	TRBV9	TRBD2	NA	CASSQTRGLAGGEQYF	TGTGCCAGCAGCCAAACTCGGGGACTAGCAGGTGGCGAGCAGTACTTC
TRBJ2-7	TRBV2	NA	NA	CASSEADITYEQYF	TGTGCCAGCAGTGAGGCCGACATCACCTACGAGCAGTACTTC
TRBJ2-3	TRBV7-8	NA	NA	CASSYDRITDTQYF	TGTGCCAGCAGCTATGACAGAATCACAGATACGCAGTATTTT
TRBJ2-5	TRBV5-1	NA	NA	CASSYGTLYQETQYF	TGCGCCAGCAGCTATGGGACTTTGTACCAAGAGACCCAGTACTTC
TRBJ2-1	TRBV4-2	TRBD2	NA	CASRRGGQVTGNEQFF	TGTGCCAGCAGGCGGGGAGGGCAAGTAACTGGCAATGAGCAGTTCTTC
TRBJ2-1	TRBV6-4	NA	NA	CASSSVDSEQFF	TGTGCCAGCAGTTCGGTAGACAGTGAGCAGTTCTTC
TRBJ1-1	TRBV19	NA	NA	CATSDPTEGVTEAFF	TGTGCCACCTCAGACCCCACAGAGGGGGTCACTGAAGCTTTCTTT
TRBJ1-6	TRBV6-5	TRBD1	NA	CASSARQGGSPLHF	TGTGCCAGCAGTGCCAGACAGGGTGGGTCACCCCTCCACTTT
TRBJ2-7	TRBV19	NA	NA	CASSIGSSYEQYF	TGTGCCAGTAGTATCGGGAGCTCCTACGAGCAGTACTTC
TRBJ1-5	TRBV10-3	NA	NA	CAIGRSGQPQHF	TGTGCCATCGGCCGCTCGGGGCAGCCCCAGCATTTT
TRBJ1-1	TRBV10-3	NA	once	CAISESIPGMNTEAFF	TGTGCCATCAGTGAGTCGATCCCAGGGATGAACACTGAAGCTTTCTTT
TRBJ2-5	TRBV12-5	TRBD2	NA	CASGLVLKSGEGSPLDQETQYF	TGTGCTAGTGGTTTGGTACTCAAAAGCGGGGAAGGGAGCCCACTGGACCAAGAGACCCAGTACTTC
TRBJ2-3	TRBV27	TRBD2	NA	CATRPGLAGLTGDTQYF	TGTGCCACCAGGCCGGGACTAGCGGGGCTGACGGGGGATACGCAGTATTTT